One and the same sample provided the 3 T cell receptor beta chains below, sequenced in a study of identical twins. TCRdb reanalysed the 5' RACE reads using MiXCR and keeps one entry per CDR3 protein. The sample holds some 660,000 distinct CDR3 sequences; around 8.6% are singletons and the top ten take approximately 0.89%. The same data also contributed to another study, on yellow fever vaccine responses in identical twins.

Sequenced sample: PBMCs. These receptors originate from a woman younger than 30 in good health.

The sample holds a few counts of this clonotype. The rearrangement links TRBV6-1 to TRBJ2-7; 15 bases fit TRBD2. After removal of 6 bases from V and 8 bases from J, the junction contained 5 bases not matched to a gene. In germline, CDR1 is MNHNS, CDR2 SASEGT. The CDR3 runs to 14 residues. The DNA of the CDR3 is TGTGCCAGCAGAAGGACTAGCGGGAGGGCCCAGCAGTACTTC. It specifies CASRRTSGRAQQYF.

This clonotype has at least ten counts. The chain recombines TRBV9 with TRBJ2-3; TRBD1 matches 7 bases. The CDR3 totals 14 residues. V lost 1 base and J lost 3; bases outside the gene matches: 2. The V gene's germline CDR1 is SGDLS and CDR2 YYNGEE. The CDR3 nucleotides are TGTGCCAGCAGCGTAAGACAGGGTACAGATACGCAGTATTTT. Translated: CASSVRQGTDTQYF. Filled out from reference TRBV9 and TRBJ2-3, the complete variable domain reads DSGVTQTPKHLITATGQRVTLRCSPRSGDLSVYWYQQSLDQGLQFLIQYYNGEERAKGNILERFSAQQFPDLHSELNLSSLELGDSALYFCASSVRQGTDTQYFGPGTRLTVL.

This clonotype was found a few times. The chain is built from TRBV20-1 and TRBJ2-3; 10 bases map to TRBD2. Trimming at V came to 3 bases and at J to 0 bases, leaving 6 bases not matched to a gene. This CDR3 comprises 16 residues. Germline assignment: CDR1 DFQATT and CDR2 SNEGSKA (reference sequence). The CDR3 bases are TGCAGTGCTAGTTCCGGACTAGCGGTTAGCACAGATACGCAGTATTTT. Its translation is CSASSGLAVSTDTQYF.